This T cell receptor beta chain was recovered during a study of blood T cell repertoires in COVID-19. The V gene end was trimmed by 3 bases and the J gene end by 9 bases; junction bases not matched to a gene: 6. This CDR3 is built from 13 residues. Germline CDR1 and CDR2: SGHDT and YYEEEE. Measured with immunoSEQ multiplex PCR; TCRdb has only the in-frame clones, and not every one. The table shows more than 110,000 clones, with about 77% occurring only once. The TCR comes from a woman between 45 and 60 years old with active or convalescent COVID-19. The rearrangement links TRBV5-6 to TRBJ2-1; 7 bases match TRBD2. The sample comprised peripheral blood. The CDR3 sequence: CASSYAGTTEQFF. The CDR3 coding sequence is TGTGCCAGCAGCTACGCCGGGACTACTGAGCAGTTCTTC.